One sample yielded the 4 T cell receptor beta chains listed below, sequenced in a study of vaccination effects on CD4 cells after COVID-19. Sequencing used immunoSEQ multiplex PCR; TCRdb keeps in-frame clones, though not all of them. Here the sample spans 22,000 or so clones, 70% to 85% being singletons. For these receptors, no antigen is known. ViraFEST expansion of antigen-specific CD4+ T cells with viral peptide pools preceded sequencing. Isolation of CD4+ T cells took place after less than twelve days of culture. The person acquired a PCR-confirmed SARS-CoV-2 infection between March and December 2020. The sample in question was CD4+ T cells from PBMCs cultured with a peptide pool, obtained before COVID-19 vaccination. The receptors were gathered from a human donor who had a prior SARS-CoV-2 infection.

The V gene is TRBV11-3, the J gene TRBJ2-7; D is possibly TRBD1 (6 bases). The germline V and J ends were trimmed by 1 base and 2 bases, with 24 bases remaining between them. The CDR3 spans 19 residues. CDR1 is SGHNT, CDR2 YENEEA, per germline. The CDR3 is CASSLVYRDNLIDPYEQYF. The CDR3 nucleotides read TGTGCCAGCAGCTTAGTTTACCGGGACAATTTAATTGACCCCTACGAGCAGTACTTC.

This clone was seen a few times. This rearrangement joins TRBV5-1 to TRBJ2-7; 10 bases fit TRBD2. With V trimmed by 0 bases and J by 1 base, 1 base remained unmatched. CDR3 length: 15 amino acids. CDR1 is SGHRS, CDR2 YFSETQ, per germline. The CDR3 coding sequence is TGCGCCAGCAGCTTGGGGACTAGCGGATCCTACGAGCAGTACTTC. As protein: CASSLGTSGSYEQYF.

V is TRBV5-1 and J is TRBJ2-7, with 7 bases aligning to TRBD1. This CDR3 has 16 residues. The germline CDR1 and CDR2 sequences are SGHRS and YFSETQ. Unmatched junction bases numbered 12, after V lost 3 bases and J lost 3 bases. In nucleotides, the CDR3 is TGCGCCAGCAGCTCGAACACCGGGACAGTCTACTACGAGCAGTACTTC. Translated, it gives CASSSNTGTVYYEQYF. The full variable domain, completed using reference TRBV5-1 and TRBJ2-7, is KAGVTQTPRYLIKTRGQQVTLSCSPISGHRSVSWYQQTPGQGLQFLFEYFSETQRNKGNFPGRFSGRQFSNSRSEMNVSTLELGDSALYLCASSSNTGTVYYEQYFGPGTRLTVT.

The chain joins TRBV4-2 to TRBJ1-1; weak D call: TRBD1 (5 bases). The CDR3 extends over 14 amino acids. Germline V CDR1 and CDR2: LGHNA, YNFKEQ. Trimming removed 3 bases from V and 10 bases from J, with 18 bases in between. This CDR3 is CASSQTAREGLAFF. DNA for the CDR3: TGTGCCAGCAGCCAGACAGCTCGGGAGGGCTTAGCTTTCTTT.